A single sample gave rise to the 11 T cell receptor beta chains below, sequenced in a study of tumor-infiltrating lymphocytes in primary liver carcinoma. They got blood RNA out of unsorted whole blood and also pulled out germline DNA. Researchers generated TCR beta cDNA from about 0.5 ug of total RNA, relying on a constant-region primer. Three-round nested multiplex PCR performed with slightly modified ARM-PCR produced the TCR beta libraries. A C-beta reverse primer and TRBV1-TRBV30 forward primers served in each of the first two PCR rounds, at ten to eleven cycles apiece. TCRdb processed the multiplex PCR reads anew with MiXCR; each CDR3 protein has one entry. This table holds approximately 340,000 distinct CDR3 sequences, around 60% found once. Sequenced sample: peripheral blood. All receptors come from a man between 35 and 55 years old with primary liver carcinoma and hepatitis B virus infection.

Remarks on this clonotype: Just one base apart from a much larger clone, this may be a read error. V gene TRBV4-2 combines with J gene TRBJ1-1; weak D call: TRBD1 (5 bases). The CDR3 has 16 residues. In germline, CDR1 is LGHNA, CDR2 YNFKEQ. This CDR3 reads CDSSQNPGRDEDEAFF. DNA of the CDR3: TGTGACAGCAGCCAAAATCCAGGTAGGGACGAAGATGAAGCTTTCTTT.

The chain is built from TRBV5-1 and TRBJ2-7; 14 bases match TRBD2. The CDR3 sequence is 15 residues long. CDR1 and CDR2 (germline): SGHRS, YFSETQ. Unmatched junction bases numbered 5, after V lost 3 bases and J lost 6 bases. CDR3 sequence: CASSYSGTSGSEQYF. Here the CDR3 DNA reads TGCGCCAGCAGCTACTCCGGGACTAGCGGGAGCGAGCAGTACTTC.

The chain links TRBV6-2 or TRBV6-3 to TRBJ2-7; D unclear. V lost 2 bases to trimming and J lost 5 bases, with 19 bases between them. The CDR3 is 16 residues long. Germline V gives CDR1 MNHEY, CDR2 SVGEGT. The CDR3 coding sequence is TGTGCCAGCAGTTACATACTGCCAACGCCAATCGACGAGCAGTACTTC. This gives the protein CASSYILPTPIDEQYF.

For this clonotype: Without the conserved terminal phenylalanine or tryptophan, this CDR3 likely stems from a read error. The chain carries TRBV10-2 and TRBJ2-7; D is unclear. The germline gives CDR1 WSHSY, CDR2 SAAADI. The germline V and J ends were trimmed by 5 bases and 0 bases, with 5 bases remaining between them. The CDR3 has 12 residues. The chain's CDR3 is CASSILSYEQYS. CDR3 bases: TGCGCCAGCAGTATACTCTCCTACGAGCAGTACTCC.

The rearrangement uses TRBV6-2 or TRBV6-3 and TRBJ2-7, with D possibly being TRBD1 (6 bases). Per the germline V gene, CDR1 is MNHEY and CDR2 is SVGEGT. V lost 7 bases to trimming and J lost 4 bases, with 14 bases between them. The CDR3 has 13 amino acids. CDR3 in amino acids: CASNEDRGYEQYF. The CDR3 bases are TGTGCCAGCAACGAGGACAGAGGTTACGAGCAGTACTTC.

A remark on this clonotype: Since a much larger clone is just one base distant, this may be a read error. The chain links TRBV13 to TRBJ1-6; 9 positions agree with TRBD1. The CDR3 is made up of 15 amino acids. Germline CDR1 reads PRHDT; CDR2 reads FYEKMQ (reference sequence). The CDR3 loop reads CTSSLGTGINSPLHF. Here the CDR3 DNA reads TGTACCAGCAGCTTAGGGACAGGGATTAATTCACCCCTCCACTTT.

This chain links TRBV6-4 with TRBJ2-3; D is tentatively TRBD1 or TRBD2 (7 bases each). Trimming removed 6 bases at V and 1 base at J, with 14 bases between. CDR1 is MRHNA and CDR2 is SNTAGT in the germline V gene. The CDR3 sequence is 15 residues long. The CDR3 sequence: CASSLGGGGTDTQYF. In DNA form, the CDR3 reads TGTGCCAGCAGCCTGGGAGGGGGCGGCACAGATACGCAGTATTTT.

About this clonotype: This sequence may be a read error, since a much larger clone differs from it by one base. V and J are TRBV5-4 and TRBJ1-1; D may be TRBD1 (6 bases). CDR1 and CDR2 from the germline V gene are SGHNT and YYREEE (reference sequence). The CDR3 runs 13 residues. CDR3 sequence (DNA): TGTGCCAGCATCTTGAGAGGGGGGACTGAAGCTTTCTTT. It codes for CASILRGGTEAFF.

This clonotype was recorded a few times. The chain employs TRBV30 and TRBJ1-1; D remains unclear. Per germline, CDR1 GTSNPN and CDR2 SVGIG (reference sequence). V was pared by 4 bases and J by 7 bases, with 7 bases between. This CDR3 is built from 10 residues. CDR3 in amino acids: CAWIGSEAFF. The CDR3 coding sequence is TGTGCCTGGATAGGCAGTGAAGCTTTCTTT. Filled out from reference TRBV30 and TRBJ1-1, the complete variable domain reads SQTIHQWPATLVQPVGSPLSLECTVEGTSNPNLYWYRQAAGRGLQLLFYSVGIGQISSEVPQNLSASRPQDRQFILSSKKLLLSDSGFYLCAWIGSEAFFGQGTRLTVV.

This clonotype was counted ten times or more. The V gene is TRBV12-3 or TRBV12-4, the J gene TRBJ2-5, with TRBD1 matching 7 bases. CDR3 size: 15 residues. The V and J ends lost 1 base and 5 bases, in that order; junction bases with no gene match: 7. This CDR3 is CASSLGTGGMETQYF. The CDR3 coding sequence is TGTGCCAGCAGTTTAGGGACAGGAGGTATGGAGACCCAGTACTTC.

The chain carries TRBV29-1 and TRBJ2-5; D is undetermined. This CDR3 has 12 residues. V lost 2 bases to trimming and J lost 7 bases, with 11 bases between them. The V gene's germline CDR1 is SQVTM and CDR2 ANQGSEA. The CDR3 reads CSVESVGMTQYF. As DNA, the CDR3 is TGCAGCGTTGAATCCGTGGGAATGACCCAGTACTTC.